This T cell receptor (beta chain) was captured in a study of cytomegalovirus exposure and HLA in healthy donors. Germline V gene data show CDR1 as PRHDT and CDR2 as FYEKMQ (reference sequence). Trimming cost V 6 bases and J 1 base; bases outside gene matches: 9. CDR3 length: 18 amino acids. This clone is a singleton in its sample. PCR amplification relied on 60 Vbeta primers (plus 13 Jbeta primers). The method was immunoSEQ multiplex PCR; TCRdb's version includes in-frame clones alone and lacks a portion of them. The sample has 200,000 to 250,000 clones; under 80% are singletons. This clonotype originated in a woman aged 25 to 39 in good health and CMV-seronegative. This rearrangement joins TRBV13 to TRBJ2-5; 15 bases map to TRBD2. Input material: PBMCs. CDR3 sequence (DNA): TGTGCCAGCAGTCCCCCCAGGGGACTAGCGGGGGGCCAAGAGACCCAGTACTTC. Its protein product is CASSPPRGLAGGQETQYF. The full variable domain, with the rest looked up from reference TRBV13 and TRBJ2-5, is AAGVIQSPRHLIKEKRETATLKCYPIPRHDTVYWYQQGPGQDPQFLISFYEKMQSDKGSIPDRFSAQQFSDYHSELNMSSLELGDSALYFCASSPPRGLAGGQETQYFGPGTRLLVL.